A selection of T cell receptor beta chains follows, all from one sample in a study of T cell therapy after organ transplantation. Profiled with immunoSEQ multiplex PCR; TCRdb holds only in-frame clones, not every one. The repertoire has 3,000 to 4,000 clones, around 74% of them found once; the top ten carry roughly 37%. These receptors' antigens are unknown. The sequences come from CD8+ T cells from blood, collected after autologous CMV-specific T cell therapy. These receptors all come from a human patient who had received a solid organ transplant and had CMV disease. Some T cells may originate from the graft donor. CDR3s include the opening cysteine and the closing phenylalanine or tryptophan. The order of the fields is D gene, J gene, V gene, clone size, CDR3 protein, CDR3 DNA. A D gene is named only where the DNA matches it firmly. The listing skips clone size in some rows; elsewhere it reads once, few, many or a size class.

- TRBJ2-2 TRBV7-8 once CASSLGDLGWTGELFF TGTGCCAGCAGCTTAGGTGACCTGGGATGGACCGGGGAGCTGTTTTTT
- TRBJ2-2 TRBV20-1 - CSASEGGELFF TGCAGTGCTAGCGAAGGCGGGGAGCTGTTTTTT
TRBD1 TRBJ2-5 TRBV10-3 - CAISEADRAYETQYF TGTGCCATCAGTGAGGCGGACAGGGCTTACGAGACCCAGTACTTC
TRBD2 TRBJ2-3 TRBV14 - CASRSESSGKTDTQYF TGTGCCAGCCGAAGTGAGTCTAGCGGGAAGACAGATACGCAGTATTTT
- TRBJ2-7 TRBV7-2 - CASSLGLTIYEQYF TGTGCCAGCAGCTTAGGGCTTACCATCTACGAGCAGTACTTC
- TRBJ2-7 TRBV9 - CASSASGLRDEQYF TGTGCCAGCAGCGCCTCCGGACTCCGGGACGAGCAGTACTTC
- TRBJ2-7 TRBV9 - CASSPQEMGWDEQYF TGTGCCAGCAGCCCTCAGGAGATGGGGTGGGACGAGCAGTACTTC
- TRBJ2-7 TRBV5-1 - CASSFPPAEQYF TGTGCCAGCAGCTTTCCCCCAGCCGAGCAGTACTTC
TRBD1 TRBJ2-2 TRBV9 - CASSFTGVGGELFF TGTGCCAGCAGCTTCACAGGGGTTGGCGGGGAGCTGTTTTTT
- TRBJ2-2 TRBV25-1 - CASSDRTNTGELFF TGTGCCAGCAGCGACAGAACGAACACCGGGGAGCTGTTTTTT
- TRBJ1-2 TRBV5-8 few CASSSDSPGYTF TGTGCCAGCAGCTCGGACAGCCCTGGCTACACCTTC
- TRBJ2-1 TRBV2 few CASSEGQVAPGEQFF TGTGCCAGCAGTGAAGGACAGGTGGCCCCTGGGGAGCAGTTCTTC
- TRBJ1-3 TRBV19 - CASSISGISGNTIYF TGTGCCAGTAGTATATCAGGAATCTCTGGAAACACCATATATTTT
TRBD2 TRBJ2-3 TRBV4-2 once CASSRGVSGLAGASSTQYF TGTGCCAGCAGCCGAGGTGTGAGTGGACTAGCGGGAGCCTCGAGTACGCAGTATTTT